The entry that follows covers one T cell receptor (beta chain) sequence. Its antigen is currently unknown. The CDR3 sequence is 12 residues long. V was clipped by 3 bases and J by 9 bases, with 10 bases between them. Germline V CDR1 and CDR2: SGHNT, YYREEE (reference sequence). The record originates from a study of T cells in localized non-small cell lung cancer. Assay used: immunoSEQ multiplex PCR; TCRdb lists only in-frame clones, some missing. Here the sample spans about 40,000 clones, 65% to 90% being singletons. General study points: Median detection of top 100 tumor clones in adjacent lung was 57 clones. Uninvolved adjacent lung, not tumor, had the highest T cell clonality. Longer overall survival associated with higher blood T cell density; shorter survival with higher adjacent-lung clonality. The tumor had only one region sequenced, so heterogeneity remains possible.

This sequence originates from a male donor older than 55 with stage II lung adenocarcinoma. The chain joins TRBV5-4 to TRBJ1-5, with TRBD1 as a possible D gene (5 bases). This material consisted of peripheral blood mononuclear cells, taken before any cancer treatment. Written as DNA, the CDR3 is TGTGCCAGCAGCTCTTCAAGGGGGCCCCAGCATTTT. Amino acid sequence: CASSSSRGPQHF.